This TCR beta chain derives from a study of blood T cell repertoires in COVID-19. CDR1 is LGHDT, CDR2 YNNKEL, per germline (reference sequence). This CDR3 is built from 14 residues. Trimming removed 6 bases from V and 8 bases from J; junction bases left unmatched: 10. Authors' data handling: Amplification of reference gene primers was used by the study to estimate nucleated cell counts. Sequencing used immunoSEQ multiplex PCR; TCRdb keeps in-frame clones, though not all of them. The DNA gave D and trimming, while V, J and clone size come from that table. The table records 220,000 or so clones, around 80% of them present only once.

The material sequenced was peripheral blood. The V call is TRBV3-1 (or the pseudogene TRBV3-2), the J call TRBJ1-2; 9 nucleotides agree with TRBD1. The sequence was obtained from a woman aged 55-70 years who had recovered from COVID-19. The CDR3 DNA reads as TGTGCCAGCAGGCGGACAGGGGCCGAGACGGGCTACACCTTC. Translated, it gives CASRRTGAETGYTF.